What follows are 13 T cell receptor beta chains derived from one specimen sequenced in a study of shared clonotypes between healthy human individuals. TCRdb's copy holds only in-frame clones and misses some; the assay was immunoSEQ multiplex PCR. The sample holds about 110,000 clones, roughly 70% seen once. The sequencing input was memory CD8+ T cells sorted from blood. Subset in this sample: CD45RO+ cells pooled with CCR7-negative TemRA cells. The source is a woman aged 25 to 39 in good health.

This chain links TRBV15 with TRBJ1-5; 11 positions match TRBD1. The V gene end was trimmed by 6 bases and the J gene end by 7 bases; junction bases not matched to a gene: 8. The CDR3 loop spans 15 amino acids. Germline V lookup: CDR1 LNHNV, CDR2 YYDKDF (reference sequence). CDR3 sequence: CATSSGTGGGQPQHF. The CDR3 DNA reads TGTGCCACCAGTTCCGGGACAGGGGGTGGGCAGCCCCAGCATTTT.

This clone was seen at least ten times. CDR3 region: CAISETGLAYNEQFF. Here the CDR3 DNA reads TGTGCCATCAGTGAGACGGGACTAGCCTACAATGAGCAGTTCTTC. V is TRBV10-3 and J is TRBJ2-1, with 8 bases lining up with TRBD2. CDR1 and CDR2 from the germline V gene are ENHRY and SYGVKD. There are 15 residues in the CDR3. V trimming: 2 bases; J trimming: 2 bases; junction bases outside the gene matches: 2.

In the case of this clone: Other nucleotide sequences from this sample produce the same CDR3. The chain links TRBV9 to TRBJ2-5, with D maybe TRBD2 (6 bases). This CDR3 has 14 residues. Looked up from germline, CDR1 is SGDLS and CDR2 is YYNGEE. The ends were cut back, 0 bases at V and 5 bases at J, with 11 bases in the middle. CDR3 sequence: CASSVGGSGETQYF. The DNA of the CDR3 is TGTGCCAGCAGCGTAGGCGGTAGCGGTGAGACCCAGTACTTC.

This clone was observed at least ten times. V usage is TRBV27 and J usage is TRBJ2-7; D ambiguous. V was trimmed by 5 bases and J by 5 bases, leaving 16 bases between them. CDR1 and CDR2 from the germline V gene are MNHEY and SMNVEV (reference sequence). The CDR3 contains 14 residues. The CDR3 sequence: CASSLGGWFDEQYF. The DNA of the CDR3 is TGTGCCAGCAGTCTCGGCGGCTGGTTCGACGAGCAGTACTTC.

CDR3 bases: TGCGCCAGCAGCACCCTAGCGGGAGATATTTATGAGCAGTTCTTC. Translation: CASSTLAGDIYEQFF. The J gene is TRBJ2-1, the V gene TRBV5-1; 10 positions agree with TRBD2. Germline V gives CDR1 SGHRS, CDR2 YFSETQ. The CDR3 totals 15 residues. V trimming: 4 bases; J trimming: 8 bases; junction bases outside the gene matches: 9.

V gene TRBV27 combines with J gene TRBJ1-1, with D maybe TRBD1 (6 bases). The germline gives CDR1 MNHEY, CDR2 SMNVEV (reference sequence). V was trimmed by 3 bases and J by 4 bases, leaving 12 bases between them. The CDR3 length is 14 residues. The CDR3 DNA reads TGTGCCAGCAGTTTTCGGGGGCCGAGCACTGAAGCTTTCTTT. Translated, it gives CASSFRGPSTEAFF.

This clone was seen a single time. V and J are TRBV28 and TRBJ1-2; a weak D match, TRBD1 (6 bases). The CDR3 sequence is 14 residues long. V shed 2 bases and J shed 8 bases, with 15 bases lying between them. In germline, CDR1 is MDHEN, CDR2 SYDVKM. In DNA form, the CDR3 reads TGTGCCAGCAGTTTACCGAGGGCAGGGGACGGCTACACCTTC. It codes for CASSLPRAGDGYTF.

V usage is TRBV28 and J usage is TRBJ2-3, with D possibly matching TRBD2 (6 bases). The CDR3 is 13 residues long. Deletions cut 5 bases from V and 5 bases from J, with 11 bases between. Germline loops: CDR1 MDHEN, CDR2 SYDVKM. CDR3 DNA: TGTGCCAGCAGTAGGCAGGGAGGAGATACGCAGTATTTT. Amino acid sequence: CASSRQGGDTQYF.

The V call is TRBV10-2, the J call TRBJ2-3, with D perhaps assigned TRBD1 or TRBD2 (5 bases each). The CDR3 is 13 amino acids. V was trimmed by 2 bases and J by 5 bases, leaving 8 bases between them. Per the germline V gene, CDR1 is WSHSY and CDR2 is SAAADI. CDR3 nucleotides: TGCGCCAGCAGTGAGCTTGGGGGAGATACGCAGTATTTT. Protein product: CASSELGGDTQYF.

This clone was seen only a few times. Other DNA sequences in the same sample also yield this CDR3. The chain links TRBV19 to TRBJ2-1; 10 nucleotides agree with TRBD2. This CDR3 contains 14 residues. V was pared by 3 bases and J by 7 bases, with 3 bases of the junction left unmatched. Germline V lookup: CDR1 LNHDA, CDR2 SQIVND (reference sequence). CDR3 region: CASSILAGENEQFF. DNA of the CDR3: TGTGCCAGTAGTATCCTAGCGGGAGAGAATGAGCAGTTCTTC.

This chain links TRBV28 with TRBJ1-1; D is unclear. The V end was cut by 3 bases, the J end by 4 bases, with 3 bases between. There are 11 residues in the CDR3. Germline values: CDR1 MDHEN, CDR2 SYDVKM. As DNA, the CDR3 is TGTGCCAGCAGTTTTTTCACTGAAGCTTTCTTT. It specifies CASSFFTEAFF.

The chain recombines TRBV25-1 with TRBJ2-1; TRBD2 agrees at 10 bases. The CDR3 loop spans 17 amino acids. V lost 4 bases, J lost 7 bases, and 13 bases stayed unmatched. Germline V gene sequence: CDR1 MGHDK, CDR2 SYGVNS. CDR3 loop: CASSGIAGGQEANEQFF. The CDR3 nucleotides are TGTGCCAGCAGTGGAATAGCGGGAGGTCAGGAGGCAAATGAGCAGTTCTTC. Filled out from reference TRBV25-1 and TRBJ2-1, the complete variable domain reads EADIYQTPRYLVIGTGKKITLECSQTMGHDKMYWYQQDPGMELHLIHYSYGVNSTEKGDLSSESTVSRIRTEHFPLTLESARPSHTSQYLCASSGIAGGQEANEQFFGPGTRLTVL.

The rearrangement uses TRBV11-2 and TRBJ1-1; D remains ambiguous. Germline CDR1 is SGHAT and CDR2 is FQNNGV. Trimming left V 5 bases short and J 0 bases short, with 10 bases between. The CDR3 sequence is 14 residues long. The CDR3 DNA reads as TGTGCCAGCAGCCCCTTGACTATGAACACTGAAGCTTTCTTT. This gives the protein CASSPLTMNTEAFF. Using reference TRBV11-2 and TRBJ1-1 for the parts outside the CDR3, the full variable domain is EAGVAQSPRYKIIEKRQSVAFWCNPISGHATLYWYQQILGQGPKLLIQFQNNGVVDDSQLPKDRFSAERLKGVDSTLKIQPAKLEDSAVYLCASSPLTMNTEAFFGQGTRLTVV.